Only a few counts were recorded for the clone carrying this TCR beta chain. The data were obtained in a study of spatial heterogeneity in lung cancer. A single record per CDR3 protein comes from TCRdb applying MiXCR to the 5' RACE reads. The sample lists 50,000 to 75,000 distinct CDR3 sequences; under 7.5% were seen once. The V and J ends lost 0 bases and 0 bases respectively, with 8 bases between them. The CDR3 covers 15 residues. The germline V gene encodes CDR1 SGDLS and CDR2 YYNGEE. Time point denoted: sample taken at primary tumor resection. The chain combines TRBV9 with TRBJ2-3; no clear D gene. This TCR derives from a female donor with early-stage non-small cell lung cancer. The specimen was PBMCs, collected at surgery. The chain's CDR3 is CASSVGQRSTDTQYF. CDR3 sequence (DNA): TGTGCCAGCAGCGTAGGGCAGAGGAGCACAGATACGCAGTATTTT.